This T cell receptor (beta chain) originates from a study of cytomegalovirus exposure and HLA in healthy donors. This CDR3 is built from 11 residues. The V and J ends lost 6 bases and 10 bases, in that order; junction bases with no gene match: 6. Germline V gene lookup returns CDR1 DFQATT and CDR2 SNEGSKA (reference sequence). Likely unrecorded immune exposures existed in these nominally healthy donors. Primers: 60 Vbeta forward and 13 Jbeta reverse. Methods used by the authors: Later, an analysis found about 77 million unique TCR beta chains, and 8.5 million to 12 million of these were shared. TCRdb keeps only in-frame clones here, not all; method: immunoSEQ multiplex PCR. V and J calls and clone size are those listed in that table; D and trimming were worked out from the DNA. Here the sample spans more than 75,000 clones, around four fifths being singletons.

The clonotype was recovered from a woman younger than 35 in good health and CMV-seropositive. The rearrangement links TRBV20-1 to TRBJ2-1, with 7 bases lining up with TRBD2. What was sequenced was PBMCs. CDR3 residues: CSAQILAEQFF. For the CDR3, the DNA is TGCAGTGCGCAGATACTAGCGGAGCAGTTCTTC.